The 32 T cell receptor beta chains below were found in one sample sequenced in a study of shared clonotypes between healthy human individuals. Sequencing was performed with immunoSEQ multiplex PCR; in TCRdb, only in-frame clones are kept and a portion is missing. The sample contains 1 million to 1.2 million clones, 77% of which appear only once. What was sequenced was memory CD4+ T cells from PBMCs. Subset noted: CD45RA-negative fraction. These receptors originate from a man younger than 35 in good health. Some clones in this sample may be carry-over from other donors' samples.

The gene calls are TRBV25-1 and TRBJ1-4; D possibly corresponds to TRBD1 (5 bases). Germline V gives CDR1 MGHDK, CDR2 SYGVNS. The germline V and J ends were trimmed by 5 bases and 3 bases, with 16 bases remaining between them. CDR3 length: 16 residues. The CDR3 spells CASSPPGWGANEKLFF. The CDR3 nucleotides read TGTGCCAGCAGTCCCCCGGGGTGGGGGGCTAATGAAAAACTGTTTTTT. Using reference TRBV25-1 and TRBJ1-4 for the parts outside the CDR3, the full variable domain is EADIYQTPRYLVIGTGKKITLECSQTMGHDKMYWYQQDPGMELHLIHYSYGVNSTEKGDLSSESTVSRIRTEHFPLTLESARPSHTSQYLCASSPPGWGANEKLFFGSGTQLSVL.

This chain uses TRBV5-1 with TRBJ2-2, with 11 bases aligning to TRBD2. The germline V gene encodes CDR1 SGHRS and CDR2 YFSETQ. Unmatched junction bases numbered 8, after V lost 0 bases and J lost 7 bases. The CDR3 runs to 17 residues. The CDR3 region is CASSLDLPSGRIGELFF. In DNA form, the CDR3 reads TGCGCCAGCAGCTTGGACTTGCCTAGCGGGAGGATCGGGGAGCTGTTTTTT. Complete variable domain (other parts from reference TRBV5-1 and TRBJ2-2): KAGVTQTPRYLIKTRGQQVTLSCSPISGHRSVSWYQQTPGQGLQFLFEYFSETQRNKGNFPGRFSGRQFSNSRSEMNVSTLELGDSALYLCASSLDLPSGRIGELFFGEGSRLTVL.

This rearrangement joins TRBV9 to TRBJ2-7, with D perhaps TRBD1 (6 bases). This CDR3 has 16 amino acids. Germline V gives CDR1 SGDLS, CDR2 YYNGEE. The V end lost 3 bases, the J end lost 3 bases, and 19 bases lay between the germline ends. The CDR3 reads CASSDRDGRSLYEQYF. The CDR3, as DNA: TGTGCCAGCAGCGACAGGGACGGGCGTAGTCTCTACGAGCAGTACTTC.

The V and J genes are TRBV29-1 and TRBJ1-1; D perhaps matches TRBD1 (5 bases). CDR1 and CDR2 from the germline V gene are SQVTM and ANQGSEA. The length of the CDR3 is 14 residues. V was cut by 3 bases and J by 6 bases, with 17 bases left in between. The CDR3 loop is CSVDQGPEVAEAFF. The CDR3 coding sequence is TGCAGCGTTGATCAGGGACCCGAGGTGGCTGAAGCTTTCTTT.

This rearrangement joins TRBV6-5 to TRBJ2-3, with D unresolved. Trimming took 5 bases from V and 2 from J, leaving 5 bases between them. Germline V gene sequence: CDR1 MNHEY, CDR2 SVGAGI. CDR3 size: 12 residues. DNA of the CDR3: TGTGCCAGCAGTACGGCCACAGATACGCAGTATTTT. Translated, it gives CASSTATDTQYF.

The chain couples TRBV5-1 to TRBJ1-4; D gene uncertain. The CDR3 length is 13 residues. Germline values: CDR1 SGHRS, CDR2 YFSETQ. V was shortened by 0 bases and J by 7 bases, with 7 bases between the two germline ends. The CDR3 region is CASSLGAGEKLFF. The CDR3 DNA reads TGCGCCAGCAGCTTGGGGGCCGGTGAAAAACTGTTTTTT. The whole variable domain, filled in from reference TRBV5-1 and TRBJ1-4, reads KAGVTQTPRYLIKTRGQQVTLSCSPISGHRSVSWYQQTPGQGLQFLFEYFSETQRNKGNFPGRFSGRQFSNSRSEMNVSTLELGDSALYLCASSLGAGEKLFFGSGTQLSVL.

This clone was seen repeatedly, ten times or more. The chain employs TRBV5-1 and TRBJ2-7; D call uncertain. V was pared by 5 bases and J by 4 bases, with 16 bases between. CDR1 SGHRS and CDR2 YFSETQ come from the germline V gene. CDR3 length: 14 residues. CDR3 in amino acids: CASRVDPLLYEQYF. CDR3 in DNA: TGCGCCAGCAGGGTGGATCCTCTATTGTACGAGCAGTACTTC.

The V call is TRBV6-5, the J call TRBJ1-6; D possibly corresponds to TRBD1 (5 bases). Trimming stripped 4 bases from V and 8 bases from J, with 12 bases between. The CDR3 runs to 14 residues. CDR1 and CDR2 (germline): MNHEY, SVGAGI. The CDR3 region has the DNA TGTGCCAGCAGTTTAAACAGGAGGGATTCACCCCTCCACTTT. Amino acid sequence: CASSLNRRDSPLHF.

The chain has TRBV9 and TRBJ2-1; 8 bases are shared with TRBD2. The CDR3 spans 16 residues. Germline lookup yields CDR1 SGDLS and CDR2 YYNGEE. V dropped 0 bases and J dropped 4; count of bases not matched to a gene: 6. The CDR3 sequence is CASSVAGRASYNEQFF. CDR3 nucleotide sequence: TGTGCCAGCAGCGTAGCCGGGAGGGCGAGTTACAATGAGCAGTTCTTC.

This chain uses TRBV5-4 with TRBJ1-5; TRBD1 might be the D (6 bases). V was clipped by 4 bases and J by 7 bases, with 15 bases between them. Germline-derived CDR1 and CDR2 are SGHNT and YYREEE (reference sequence). The CDR3 is made up of 14 amino acids. CDR3 protein: CASSITGSEQPQHF. The CDR3 DNA is TGTGCCAGCAGCATAACAGGGTCTGAACAGCCCCAGCATTTT.

In regard to this clone: One base away lies a much larger clone, so this may be a sequencing read error. This chain connects TRBV30 to TRBJ1-2; TRBD1 agrees at 7 bases. J was trimmed by 4 bases and V by 1 base; bases with no gene match: 3. The germline gives CDR1 GTSNPN, CDR2 SVGIG (reference sequence). The CDR3 spans 13 residues. The CDR3 is CAWSAGTAYGYTF. The CDR3 bases are TGTGCCTGGAGTGCCGGGACAGCCTATGGCTACACCTTC. The full variable domain, with the rest looked up from reference TRBV30 and TRBJ1-2, is SQTIHQWPATLVQPVGSPLSLECTVEGTSNPNLYWYRQAAGRGLQLLFYSVGIGQISSEVPQNLSASRPQDRQFILSSKKLLLSDSGFYLCAWSAGTAYGYTFGSGTRLTVV.

The chain is built from TRBV5-1 and TRBJ2-7; 8 nucleotides line up with TRBD1. The CDR3 covers 15 residues. The V gene end was trimmed by 4 bases and the J gene end by 0 bases; junction bases not matched to a gene: 6. CDR1 is SGHRS and CDR2 is YFSETQ in the germline V gene. The CDR3 DNA reads TGCGCCAGCAGCACCCAGGGGGCGGGCTCCTACGAGCAGTACTTC. Encoded protein: CASSTQGAGSYEQYF. Looking up the rest from reference TRBV5-1 and TRBJ2-7 gives the full variable domain: KAGVTQTPRYLIKTRGQQVTLSCSPISGHRSVSWYQQTPGQGLQFLFEYFSETQRNKGNFPGRFSGRQFSNSRSEMNVSTLELGDSALYLCASSTQGAGSYEQYFGPGTRLTVT.

The V call is TRBV4-3, the J call TRBJ2-1; TRBD2 agrees at 8 bases. This CDR3 comprises 18 residues. Per germline, CDR1 LGHNA and CDR2 YSLEER. Trimming at V came to 4 bases and at J to 4 bases, leaving 15 bases not matched to a gene. Here the CDR3 reads CASSPDSPTSVGYNEQFF. In nucleotides, the CDR3 is TGCGCCAGCAGCCCCGATAGCCCGACTAGCGTGGGGTACAATGAGCAGTTCTTC.

The rearrangement links TRBV7-2 to TRBJ2-6; D remains unclear. Deletions cut 1 base from V and 2 bases from J, with 3 bases between. CDR1 SGHTA and CDR2 FQGNSA come from the germline V gene. The CDR3 consists of 14 residues. The CDR3 sequence is CASSLDPGANVLTF. Here the CDR3 DNA reads TGTGCCAGCAGCTTAGATCCTGGGGCCAACGTCCTGACTTTC.

J is TRBJ2-7 and V is TRBV12-5; tentatively, D is TRBD1 (7 bases). The ends were cut back, 2 bases at V and 3 bases at J, with 8 bases in the middle. From germline, CDR1 is LGHNT and CDR2 FRNRAP. CDR3 length: 13 residues. The CDR3 sequence: CASGLQGGYEQYF. For the CDR3, the DNA is TGTGCTAGTGGTTTGCAGGGGGGCTACGAGCAGTACTTC.

A few counts support this clone. The chain recombines TRBV6-5 with TRBJ1-4; D not resolved. Germline V gene lookup returns CDR1 MNHEY and CDR2 SVGAGI. V lost 6 bases to trimming and J lost 8 bases, with 10 bases between them. CDR3 length equals 12 residues. The CDR3 loop is CASRRAGEKLFF. CDR3 bases: TGTGCCAGCAGAAGGGCCGGGGAAAAACTGTTTTTT.

This clone was observed once. A much larger clone differs from this one at a single base, so this may be a read error. J is TRBJ1-1 and V is TRBV2, with unresolved D. CDR3 length equals 14 residues. Germline lookup yields CDR1 SNHLY and CDR2 FYNNEI. V lost 1 base and J lost 0, with 6 bases in between. CDR3 in DNA: TGTGCCAGCAGTGAAGGGGCAGTGAACACTGAAGCTTTCTTT. Its translation: CASSEGAVNTEAFF.

This chain links TRBV5-5 with TRBJ1-5, with a weak D call TRBD1 (5 bases). The CDR3 sequence is 14 residues long. Trimming removed 0 bases at V and 8 bases at J, with 12 bases between. The V gene's germline CDR1 is SGHKS and CDR2 YYEKEE (reference sequence). This chain's CDR3 is CASSLEGTREPQHF. CDR3 in DNA: TGTGCCAGCAGCTTGGAGGGGACCCGGGAGCCCCAGCATTTT.

The CDR3 DNA sequence: TGTGCCAGCAGACAGGGCTGGGGGAACGAGCAGTACTTC. Its protein product is CASRQGWGNEQYF. The V gene is TRBV27, the J gene TRBJ2-7; the D gene is possibly TRBD1 (6 bases). The germline gives CDR1 MNHEY, CDR2 SMNVEV (reference sequence). The CDR3 has 13 residues. V gave up 6 bases and J gave up 5 bases, with 14 bases separating them.

The chain couples TRBV6-1 to TRBJ2-2; 8 nucleotides agree with TRBD2. Trimming at V came to 5 bases and at J to 3 bases, leaving 5 bases not matched to a gene. CDR3 length: 15 residues. From germline, CDR1 is MNHNS and CDR2 SASEGT. CDR3: CASSSGRSDTGELFF. CDR3 in DNA: TGTGCCAGCAGTAGCGGGAGATCCGACACCGGGGAGCTGTTTTTT.

Note on this clone: In the same sample, other DNA sequences code for this CDR3. The rearrangement uses TRBV7-2 and TRBJ2-7; D is possibly TRBD1 (6 bases). Germline lookup yields CDR1 SGHTA and CDR2 FQGNSA. This CDR3 is built from 13 residues. Trimming took off 3 bases at V and 5 bases at J, with 11 bases between the two ends. CDR3 coding DNA: TGTGCCAGCAGCTTCTCACAGGGCCACGAGCAGTACTTC. Translated: CASSFSQGHEQYF. Drawing the rest from reference TRBV7-2 and TRBJ2-7, the complete variable domain is GAGVSQSPSNKVTEKGKDVELRCDPISGHTALYWYRQSLGQGLEFLIYFQGNSAPDKSGLPSDRFSAERTGGSVSTLTIQRTQQEDSAVYLCASSFSQGHEQYFGPGTRLTVT.

The genes are TRBV5-6 and TRBJ2-1; D may correspond to TRBD1 or TRBD2 (6 bases each). Trimming took off 3 bases at V and 9 bases at J, with 13 bases between the two ends. Germline V gene sequence: CDR1 SGHDT, CDR2 YYEEEE. The CDR3 runs to 13 residues. The DNA of the CDR3 is TGTGCCAGCAGCTCTCGGAGGGGGAGTGAGCAGTTCTTC. Amino acids: CASSSRRGSEQFF.

This clone has just a few counts. The rearrangement links TRBV19 to TRBJ2-6; 7 bases fit TRBD1. From germline, CDR1 is LNHDA and CDR2 SQIVND (reference sequence). The junction had 18 bases not matched to a gene; V was cut back by 9 bases and J by 4 bases. The CDR3 runs to 18 residues. CDR3 protein: CASQTGLGSETGANVLTF. CDR3 coding DNA: TGTGCCAGCCAGACAGGGCTAGGATCAGAAACAGGGGCCAACGTCCTGACTTTC.

The chain couples TRBV19 to TRBJ2-3; TRBD2 matches at 9 bases. Germline trimming cut 10 bases from V and 2 bases from J; bases unmatched to any gene: 13. CDR3 length equals 16 residues. CDR1 is LNHDA and CDR2 is SQIVND in the germline V gene (reference sequence). CDR3 protein: CATTYGAGGYTDTQYF. The CDR3 region has the DNA TGTGCCACCACATACGGAGCGGGAGGTTACACAGATACGCAGTATTTT.

The gene calls are TRBV27 and TRBJ2-3; D is unclear. Germline V gene sequence: CDR1 MNHEY, CDR2 SMNVEV (reference sequence). CDR3 length: 13 residues. V lost 6 bases and J 0 bases, leaving 7 bases between the germline ends. CDR3 residues: CASRRRSTDTQYF. The DNA for the CDR3 is TGTGCCAGCAGGCGGCGGAGCACAGATACGCAGTATTTT.

A single count supports this clone. The CDR3 reads CASSTITSGATDTQYF. The CDR3, as DNA: TGTGCCAGCAGCACCATTACTAGCGGGGCTACAGATACGCAGTATTTT. This chain uses TRBV5-5 with TRBJ2-3, with TRBD2 matching over 10 bases. With V trimmed by 4 bases and J by 3 bases, 8 bases remained unmatched. The germline gives CDR1 SGHKS, CDR2 YYEKEE (reference sequence). The CDR3 runs to 16 residues.

This chain links TRBV6-5 with TRBJ2-1; 10 bases fit TRBD2. Germline CDR1 MNHEY, CDR2 SVGAGI. Trimming at V came to 6 bases and at J to 9 bases, leaving 8 bases not matched to a gene. The CDR3 runs 14 residues. The CDR3 spells CASRGTSVIPEQFF. CDR3 DNA sequence: TGTGCCAGCAGAGGGACTAGCGTCATTCCTGAGCAGTTCTTC.

On this clone: Other nucleotide sequences from this sample produce the same CDR3. As DNA, the CDR3 is TGTGCCAGCAGTTTATCGAGGGGGGGCACAGATACGCAGTATTTT. Protein product: CASSLSRGGTDTQYF. V and J are TRBV27 and TRBJ2-3, with D tentatively TRBD1 or TRBD2 (6 bases each). Trimming left V 0 bases short and J 1 base short, with 8 bases between. Germline CDR1 MNHEY, CDR2 SMNVEV (reference sequence). This CDR3 has 15 residues.

For this clone: Other nucleotide sequences from this sample produce the same CDR3. V is TRBV5-6 and J is TRBJ1-1, with 12 bases that match TRBD1. The CDR3 has 16 residues. Unmatched junction bases numbered 8, after V lost 4 bases and J lost 4 bases. Germline V gene data show CDR1 as SGHDT and CDR2 as YYEEEE. As DNA, the CDR3 is TGTGCCAGCAGCGCCGGGACAGGGGGCAGGGGCACTGAAGCTTTCTTT. Encoded protein: CASSAGTGGRGTEAFF.

The chain uses TRBV7-3 and TRBJ1-2; perhaps TRBD1 as D (5 bases). The CDR3 runs 15 residues. Germline values: CDR1 SGHTA, CDR2 FQGTGA. Trimming removed 4 bases from V and 4 bases from J, with 16 bases in between. The CDR3 DNA follows: TGTGCCAGCAGCTCGTCAGAACCGGGGCTCTATGGCTACACCTTC. Amino acid sequence: CASSSSEPGLYGYTF.

As to this clone: A much larger clone differs by one base, so this may be a read error. Additional DNA sequences in this sample encode the identical CDR3. The rearrangement links TRBV30 to TRBJ2-5; tentatively, D is TRBD1 (6 bases). CDR1 and CDR2 (germline): GTSNPN, SVGIG (reference sequence). The V and J ends lost 1 base and 1 base respectively, with 13 bases between them. CDR3 length equals 15 residues. Here the CDR3 reads CAWSGGQGAQETQYF. In DNA form, the CDR3 reads TGTGCCTGGAGTGGGGGGCAGGGCGCCCAAGAGACCCAGTACTTC.

J is TRBJ2-1 and V is TRBV2, with D uncertain. Germline CDR1 reads SNHLY; CDR2 reads FYNNEI. The ends were cut back, 4 bases at V and 12 bases at J, with 19 bases in the middle. The CDR3 is made up of 14 amino acids. CDR3 amino acids: CASSVVAFNEWQFF. The CDR3, as DNA: TGTGCCAGCAGTGTGGTAGCCTTCAATGAGTGGCAGTTCTTC.